A single sample is the source of the 26 T cell receptor beta chains below, sequenced in a study of blood T cell repertoires in COVID-19. Only in-frame clones appear in the TCRdb table, and some are missing; sequencing was by immunoSEQ multiplex PCR. The table includes 270,000 or so clones, 70% to 90% detected once. Input material: PBMCs or T cells enriched from blood (not recorded which). These receptors were obtained from a woman aged 25-40 years with acute COVID-19.

The V and J genes are TRBV28 and TRBJ2-7, with a weak D call TRBD1 (5 bases). Trimming took 8 bases from V and 0 from J, leaving 17 bases between them. This CDR3 has 15 amino acids. Germline CDR1 and CDR2: MDHEN and SYDVKM. Written as DNA, the CDR3 is TGTGCCAGCCTTGGGGCCATAACCTCCTCCTACGAGCAGTACTTC. Translating it yields CASLGAITSSYEQYF.

The rearrangement uses TRBV18 and TRBJ2-1, with D maybe TRBD2 (5 bases). The CDR3 totals 14 residues. Germline values: CDR1 KGHSH, CDR2 LQKENI. The germline V and J ends were trimmed by 5 bases and 2 bases, with 10 bases remaining between them. The DNA for the CDR3 is TGTGCCAGCTCAGTCTCGGGGACCTACAATGAGCAGTTCTTC. This encodes CASSVSGTYNEQFF. The full variable domain, rest sourced from reference TRBV18 and TRBJ2-1, is NAGVMQNPRHLVRRRGQEARLRCSPMKGHSHVYWYRQLPEEGLKFMVYLQKENIIDESGMPKERFSAEFPKEGPSILRIQQVVRGDSAAYFCASSVSGTYNEQFFGPGTRLTVL.

The chain employs TRBV7-8 and TRBJ2-7; D is undetermined. V lost 5 bases, J lost 3 bases, and 8 bases lay in between. The germline gives CDR1 SGHVS, CDR2 FQNEAQ. This CDR3 region has 12 residues. The CDR3 DNA is TGTGCCAGCAGCCGAGACTTCTACGAGCAGTACTTC. Residues: CASSRDFYEQYF.

The chain uses TRBV6-5 and TRBJ1-1; 7 nucleotides match TRBD1. CDR1 and CDR2 from the germline V gene are MNHEY and SVGAGI. V lost 6 bases and J lost 4; bases outside the gene matches: 5. The CDR3 runs 13 residues. CDR3: CASSSTGSTEAFF. The CDR3, as DNA: TGTGCCAGCAGCTCGACAGGGAGCACTGAAGCTTTCTTT.

This rearrangement joins TRBV3-1 (or the pseudogene TRBV3-2) to TRBJ2-7, with 11 bases matching TRBD2. Germline values: CDR1 LGHDT, CDR2 YNNKEL (reference sequence). Trimming removed 1 base from V and 0 bases from J; junction bases left unmatched: 14. The CDR3 consists of 20 residues. CDR3: CASSQVASGRPSRSSYEQYF. In DNA, the CDR3 is TGTGCCAGCAGCCAAGTGGCTAGCGGGAGGCCCTCCCGGAGCTCCTACGAGCAGTACTTC.

The chain carries TRBV7-8 and TRBJ2-2; 8 nucleotides align to TRBD1. CDR1 is SGHVS, CDR2 FQNEAQ, per germline. The CDR3 is 16 amino acids. J gave up 4 bases and V 1 base, and 5 bases lay outside the gene matches. CDR3: CASSLVQGAGTGELFF. DNA of the CDR3: TGTGCCAGCAGCTTAGTTCAGGGGGCTGGCACCGGGGAGCTGTTTTTT.

This clone was found once. The rearrangement links TRBV6-5 to TRBJ2-7; 8 bases fit TRBD1. With 0 bases clipped from V and 5 bases from J, the junction kept 9 bases outside the gene matches. Germline assignment: CDR1 MNHEY and CDR2 SVGAGI. This CDR3 is built from 16 residues. The CDR3 region has the DNA TGTGCCAGCAGTTACTCGACCAGGGGGCGCCTCCACGAGCAGTACTTC. Translated: CASSYSTRGRLHEQYF.

This clone has just one count. The V gene is TRBV28, the J gene TRBJ1-5; TRBD1 matches at 9 bases. Germline assignment: CDR1 MDHEN and CDR2 SYDVKM. J was trimmed by 2 bases and V by 5 bases; bases with no gene match: 7. CDR3 length equals 16 residues. CDR3: CASSPGGQGGNQPQHF. CDR3 DNA: TGTGCCAGCAGTCCCGGGGGACAGGGAGGCAATCAGCCCCAGCATTTT.

The J gene is TRBJ2-2, the V gene TRBV27; D gene uncertain. Germline CDR1 and CDR2: MNHEY and SMNVEV (reference sequence). V gave up 2 bases and J gave up 2 bases, with 6 bases separating them. The CDR3 length is 14 residues. CDR3 DNA: TGTGCCAGCAGTTTAAGACATAACACCGGGGAGCTGTTTTTT. Its protein is CASSLRHNTGELFF.

The chain combines TRBV25-1 with TRBJ1-6, with D possibly matching TRBD1 (5 bases). The CDR3 sequence is 14 residues long. Germline lookup yields CDR1 MGHDK and CDR2 SYGVNS. V was pared by 7 bases and J by 3 bases, with 10 bases between. The CDR3 loop is CASKETDYNSPLHF. CDR3 DNA: TGTGCCAGCAAAGAGACAGACTATAATTCACCCCTCCACTTT.

This chain uses TRBV19 with TRBJ1-5; D call uncertain. Trimming left V 7 bases short and J 3 bases short, with 13 bases between. Germline V gene sequence: CDR1 LNHDA, CDR2 SQIVND (reference sequence). This CDR3 has 14 amino acids. The CDR3 DNA reads TGTGCCAGTACCCCAGGAGGGTTCAATCAGCCCCAGCATTTT. This encodes CASTPGGFNQPQHF.

J is TRBJ2-1 and V is TRBV9; TRBD2 matches 7 bases. The J segment lost 8 bases and the V segment lost 4 bases, leaving 18 bases of the junction unmatched. The CDR3 runs to 17 residues. Germline loops: CDR1 SGDLS, CDR2 YYNGEE. In DNA, the CDR3 is TGTGCCAGCAGCCCCGACGAGGGCGGCGGGAGTCCCCATGAGCAGTTCTTC. Amino acids: CASSPDEGGGSPHEQFF.

This chain connects TRBV4-1 to TRBJ1-1; D remains ambiguous. Germline V CDR1 and CDR2: MGHRA, YSYEKL. This CDR3 has 13 amino acids. Trimming took off 0 bases at V and 5 bases at J, with 7 bases between the two ends. The CDR3 nucleotides read TGCGCCAGCAGCCAAGATCGGGGTACTGAAGCTTTCTTT. Its protein is CASSQDRGTEAFF.

This clone was observed a single time. This chain uses TRBV19 with TRBJ1-5; D is unclear. V lost 6 bases, J lost 7 bases, and 13 bases lay in between. Germline CDR1 reads LNHDA; CDR2 reads SQIVND (reference sequence). The length of the CDR3 is 13 residues. CDR3 sequence reads: CASRGVSRQPQHF. CDR3 DNA: TGTGCCAGTAGGGGCGTAAGTCGACAGCCCCAGCATTTT.

The chain joins TRBV19 to TRBJ2-1; the D gene is possibly TRBD2 (6 bases). Trimming removed 5 bases at V and 6 bases at J, with 11 bases between. The CDR3 has 13 amino acids. Germline CDR1 LNHDA, CDR2 SQIVND (reference sequence). The CDR3 coding sequence is TGTGCCAGTAGTCTCGGACTATCCAATGAGCAGTTCTTC. Translation gives CASSLGLSNEQFF.

The chain couples TRBV6-2 or TRBV6-3 to TRBJ2-7; D might be TRBD2 (5 bases). With 5 bases removed from V and 4 bases from J, the gap between germline ends came to 9 bases. CDR3 size: 12 residues. CDR1 and CDR2 from the germline V gene are MNHEY and SVGEGT. The CDR3 sequence is CASSTLEYEQYF. The CDR3, as DNA: TGTGCCAGCAGTACACTAGAGTACGAGCAGTACTTC.

J is TRBJ2-7 and V is TRBV28, with D tentatively TRBD2 (6 bases). The CDR3 totals 14 residues. Germline lookup yields CDR1 MDHEN and CDR2 SYDVKM. V lost 3 bases and J lost 1, with 10 bases in between. In nucleotides, the CDR3 is TGTGCCAGCAGTTTCGGAGGGGAATCCTACGAGCAGTACTTC. Protein: CASSFGGESYEQYF.

The chain combines TRBV6-5 with TRBJ1-2; the match to TRBD1 covers 7 bases. This CDR3 is built from 13 residues. Losses at the gene ends were 6 bases for V and 2 bases for J; bases not matched to a gene: 3. Germline V CDR1 and CDR2: MNHEY, SVGAGI. The CDR3 protein is CASSPTGNYGYTF. In DNA form, the CDR3 reads TGTGCCAGCAGCCCGACAGGGAACTATGGCTACACCTTC.

This clone was recorded only once. The V call is TRBV5-4, the J call TRBJ2-7; D not certain. The V and J ends lost 2 bases and 3 bases respectively, with 12 bases between them. The CDR3 extends over 14 amino acids. Germline CDR1 reads SGHNT; CDR2 reads YYREEE (reference sequence). CDR3 bases: TGTGCCAGCAGCTTAGAATTGGGCAACTACGAGCAGTACTTC. Amino acid sequence: CASSLELGNYEQYF.

The chain couples TRBV11-2 to TRBJ1-2; 8 nucleotides line up with TRBD1. After removal of 6 bases from V and 8 bases from J, the junction contained 8 bases not matched to a gene. Germline V gives CDR1 SGHAT, CDR2 FQNNGV. This CDR3 is built from 13 residues. The CDR3 sequence is CASRFTGGRGYTF. CDR3 bases: TGTGCCAGCAGGTTTACAGGGGGACGGGGCTACACCTTC.

V and J are TRBV13 and TRBJ2-7; D is possibly TRBD2 (5 bases). The V gene's germline CDR1 is PRHDT and CDR2 FYEKMQ (reference sequence). Trimming left V 3 bases short and J 7 bases short, with 10 bases between. The CDR3 contains 12 residues. CDR3 DNA: TGTGCCAGCAGCTTTCGACCGGGGGAGCAGTACTTC. Protein product: CASSFRPGEQYF.

The chain joins TRBV6-4 to TRBJ2-1; TRBD2 might be the D (6 bases). CDR1 is MRHNA and CDR2 is SNTAGT in the germline V gene. Trimming stripped 4 bases from V and 4 bases from J, with 11 bases between. The CDR3 is 14 residues long. CDR3 in amino acids: CASSADSGYNEQFF. Here the CDR3 DNA reads TGTGCCAGCAGTGCCGATAGCGGTTACAATGAGCAGTTCTTC.

In its sample, this clone was seen once. The CDR3 nucleotides read TGTGCCAGCTCACTCGGGGCAGGGGGCCTTAACTATGGCTACACCTTC. This gives the protein CASSLGAGGLNYGYTF. The rearrangement links TRBV18 to TRBJ1-2; 8 nucleotides line up with TRBD1. This CDR3 spans 16 amino acids. J lost 1 base, V lost 4 bases, and 8 bases had no gene match. Germline-derived CDR1 and CDR2 are KGHSH and LQKENI.

The chain combines TRBV6-5 with TRBJ2-7, with D possibly being TRBD2 (6 bases). The CDR3 is 16 residues long. V lost 0 bases, J lost 3 bases, and 15 bases lay in between. Germline V CDR1 and CDR2: MNHEY, SVGAGI. The CDR3 bases are TGTGCCAGCAGTTACTCGATTTCGGGAGCGGGCTACGAGCAGTACTTC. Its protein is CASSYSISGAGYEQYF.

The rearrangement uses TRBV28 and TRBJ1-4; D gene unclear. The length of the CDR3 is 14 residues. Trimming shortened V by 4 bases and J by 6 bases, and 12 bases separated the two germline ends. Germline CDR1 reads MDHEN; CDR2 reads SYDVKM. The CDR3 nucleotides read TGTGCCAGCAGTTGGGCGGGAGAGGATGAAAAACTGTTTTTT. Protein product: CASSWAGEDEKLFF.

The V and J genes are TRBV29-1 and TRBJ2-3, with a possible D match to TRBD2 (6 bases). In germline, CDR1 is SQVTM, CDR2 ANQGSEA. CDR3 size: 12 residues. Trimming cost V 2 bases and J 11 bases, with 14 bases left between them. The CDR3 DNA follows: TGCAGCGTTGAATCTCCGGCGGGGATGCAGTATTTT. Its protein is CSVESPAGMQYF.